The text below deals with one T cell receptor (beta chain). In the original workflow: Amplification with reference gene primers provided the estimates of nucleated cell counts. Libraries were prepared by immunoSEQ multiplex PCR; TCRdb keeps only in-frame clonotypes and omits some of them. That table supplies the V and J calls and clone size; D and trimming were determined from the DNA. The table records some 120,000 clones, roughly 84% of them present only once. This entry comes from a study of blood T cell repertoires in COVID-19. Study context: There were acute and convalescent COVID-19 samples, and they came from the United States, Italy and Spain. PBMCs, B-cell-depleted T cells, or T cells provided the cDNA or gDNA that made up the material.

This CDR3 contains 14 residues. Trimming took 1 base from V and 6 from J; bases not matched to a gene: 8. Germline lookup yields CDR1 GTSNPN and CDR2 SVGIG (reference sequence). Sequenced input: peripheral blood. The sequence derives from a woman in her twenties or thirties who had recovered from COVID-19. V is TRBV30 and J is TRBJ1-1; 7 bases align to TRBD1. The CDR3: CAWSEDRSSSEAFF. The CDR3 nucleotides read TGTGCCTGGAGTGAGGACAGGTCCAGTTCTGAAGCTTTCTTT. The full variable domain, completed using reference TRBV30 and TRBJ1-1, is SQTIHQWPATLVQPVGSPLSLECTVEGTSNPNLYWYRQAAGRGLQLLFYSVGIGQISSEVPQNLSASRPQDRQFILSSKKLLLSDSGFYLCAWSEDRSSSEAFFGQGTRLTVV.